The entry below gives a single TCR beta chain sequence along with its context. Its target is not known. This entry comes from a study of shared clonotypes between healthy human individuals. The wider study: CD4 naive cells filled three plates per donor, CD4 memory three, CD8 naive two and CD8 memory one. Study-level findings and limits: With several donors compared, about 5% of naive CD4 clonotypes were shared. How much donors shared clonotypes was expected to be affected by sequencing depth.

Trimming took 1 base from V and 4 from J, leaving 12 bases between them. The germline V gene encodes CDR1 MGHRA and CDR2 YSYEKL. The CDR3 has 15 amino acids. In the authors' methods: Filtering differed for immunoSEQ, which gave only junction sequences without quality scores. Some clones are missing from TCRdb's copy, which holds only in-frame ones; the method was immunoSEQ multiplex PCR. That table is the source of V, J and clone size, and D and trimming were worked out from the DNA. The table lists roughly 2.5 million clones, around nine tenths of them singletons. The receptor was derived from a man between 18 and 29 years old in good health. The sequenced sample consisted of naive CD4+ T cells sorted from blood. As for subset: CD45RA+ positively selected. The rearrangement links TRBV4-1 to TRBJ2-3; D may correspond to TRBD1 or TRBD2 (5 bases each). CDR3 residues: CASSQVRGAADTQYF. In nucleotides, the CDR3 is TGCGCCAGCAGCCAAGTGAGGGGAGCGGCAGATACGCAGTATTTT.